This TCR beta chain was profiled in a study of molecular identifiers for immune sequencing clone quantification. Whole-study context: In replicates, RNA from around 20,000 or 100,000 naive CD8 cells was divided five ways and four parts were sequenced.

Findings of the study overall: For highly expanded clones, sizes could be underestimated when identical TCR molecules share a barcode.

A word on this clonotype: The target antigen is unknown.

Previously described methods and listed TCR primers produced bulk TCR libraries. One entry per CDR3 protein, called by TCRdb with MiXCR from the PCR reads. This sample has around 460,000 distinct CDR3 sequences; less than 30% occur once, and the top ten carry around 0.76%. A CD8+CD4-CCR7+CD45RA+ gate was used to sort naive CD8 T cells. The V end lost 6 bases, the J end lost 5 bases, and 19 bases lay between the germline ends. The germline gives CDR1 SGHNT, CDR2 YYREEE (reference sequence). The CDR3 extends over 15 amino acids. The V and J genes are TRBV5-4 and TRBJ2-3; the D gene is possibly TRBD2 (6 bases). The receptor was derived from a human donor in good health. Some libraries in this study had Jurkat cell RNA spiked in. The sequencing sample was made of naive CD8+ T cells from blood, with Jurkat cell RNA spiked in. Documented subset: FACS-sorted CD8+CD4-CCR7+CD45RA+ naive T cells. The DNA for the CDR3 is TGTGCCAGCAACGGATTTGGCTGGGGAGGAGATACGCAGTATTTT. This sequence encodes CASNGFGWGGDTQYF.